One sample yielded the 25 T cell receptor beta chains listed below, sequenced in a study of T cell repertoires in cytomegalovirus infection. TCRdb fed the reads into MiXCR, producing one record per CDR3 protein. The data hold 27,000 or so distinct CDR3 sequences, with roughly a fifth observed a single time. For these TCRs, the target antigens are not known. This specimen was CD8+ T cells from cultured PBMCs, taken from culture after CMV antigen stimulation. Receptor source: a human donor in good health (CMV status not recorded). Some clones in this sample may be carry-over from other donors' samples.

The chain recombines TRBV7-2 with TRBJ1-2; the D is unclear. V was trimmed by 5 bases and J by 8 bases, leaving 18 bases between them. CDR3 length: 14 amino acids. Germline CDR1 and CDR2: SGHTA and FQGNSA. The CDR3: CASSPEPAGRGYTF. CDR3 coding DNA: TGTGCCAGCAGCCCTGAGCCGGCAGGCCGCGGCTACACCTTC.

This clonotype was picked up a small number of times. The V call is TRBV7-9, the J call TRBJ2-7; D is perhaps TRBD1 or TRBD2 (5 bases each). The CDR3 runs to 14 residues. Germline loops: CDR1 SEHNR, CDR2 FQNEAQ (reference sequence). V was trimmed by 5 bases and J by 6 bases, leaving 17 bases between them. CDR3 sequence: CASSPSNGAGEQYF. The CDR3 DNA reads as TGTGCCAGCAGCCCTAGCAACGGGGCAGGCGAGCAGTACTTC. The variable domain in full, with the rest retrieved from reference TRBV7-9 and TRBJ2-7, is DTGVSQNPRHKITKRGQNVTFRCDPISEHNRLYWYRQTLGQGPEFLTYFQNEAQLEKSRLLSDRFSAERPKGSFSTLEIQRTEQGDSAMYLCASSPSNGAGEQYFGPGTRLTVT.

V and J are TRBV4-1 and TRBJ2-5; D may be TRBD1 (6 bases). Germline values: CDR1 MGHRA, CDR2 YSYEKL. This CDR3 has 15 amino acids. Between the trimmed V and J ends, which lost 3 bases and 7 bases, there was a span of 18 bases. The CDR3 nucleotides are TGCGCCAGCAGCCACCCTCCGGGCCCCAGGGGGACCCAGTACTTC. Protein: CASSHPPGPRGTQYF.

This clonotype was detected a few times. The rearrangement links TRBV6-5 to TRBJ2-3; 7 bases are a match to TRBD2. The V gene's germline CDR1 is MNHEY and CDR2 SVGAGI. The CDR3 runs 14 residues. V lost 6 bases to trimming and J lost 3 bases; unmatched junction nucleotides: 6. CDR3 in amino acids: CASSLLALTDTQYF. DNA of the CDR3: TGTGCCAGCAGCCTACTAGCGTTGACAGATACGCAGTATTTT.

This clonotype was recorded a few times. The chain employs TRBV6-5 and TRBJ2-1; TRBD2 agrees at 7 bases. Trimming at V came to 6 bases and at J to 9 bases, leaving 17 bases not matched to a gene. The CDR3 consists of 16 residues. Looked up from germline, CDR1 is MNHEY and CDR2 is SVGAGI. The CDR3 DNA reads TGTGCCAGCAGACCCCATGGAGCGGGAAGCTTTCTTGAGCAGTTCTTC. Translation: CASRPHGAGSFLEQFF.

This rearrangement joins TRBV11-1 to TRBJ2-2; 8 nucleotides align to TRBD1. With V trimmed by 1 base and J by 7 bases, 8 bases remained unmatched. From germline, CDR1 is SGHAT and CDR2 FQDESV (reference sequence). This CDR3 is 16 amino acids long. CDR3 protein: CASSLGPGGIGGELFF. For the CDR3, the DNA is TGTGCCAGCAGCTTAGGTCCAGGGGGCATCGGCGGGGAGCTGTTTTTT. The full variable domain, with the rest looked up from reference TRBV11-1 and TRBJ2-2, is EAEVAQSPRYKITEKSQAVAFWCDPISGHATLYWYRQILGQGPELLVQFQDESVVDDSQLPKDRFSAERLKGVDSTLKIQPAELGDSAMYLCASSLGPGGIGGELFFGEGSRLTVL.

The chain is built from TRBV6-2 or TRBV6-3 and TRBJ2-7; no clear D gene. Trimming cost V 2 bases and J 2 bases, with 13 bases left between them. In germline, CDR1 is MNHEY, CDR2 SVGEGT. The CDR3 length is 15 residues. The CDR3 loop is CASSYGGYGAYEQYF. CDR3 bases: TGTGCCAGCAGTTACGGTGGCTACGGAGCCTACGAGCAGTACTTC.

This clonotype came up a few times. This sequence joins TRBV12-3 or TRBV12-4 and TRBJ2-2; TRBD2 aligns across 7 bases. V shed 4 bases and J 6 bases; nucleotides not matched to a gene: 11. The CDR3 consists of 16 residues. In DNA form, the CDR3 reads TGTGCCAGCAGTTCCTTTACTCAGGGAGGGGCCGGGGAGCTGTTTTTT. Translated, it gives CASSSFTQGGAGELFF.

This clonotype has just a few counts. The rearrangement joins TRBV10-3 to TRBJ1-6, with D uncertain. Germline CDR1 ENHRY, CDR2 SYGVKD. V dropped 4 bases and J dropped 6 bases, with 13 bases sitting between them. The CDR3 sequence is 15 residues long. The CDR3: CAISAEGSSNSPLHF. Here the CDR3 DNA reads TGTGCCATCAGTGCGGAGGGATCGAGTAATTCACCCCTCCACTTT.

The chain has TRBV5-1 and TRBJ1-6; D is perhaps TRBD1 (6 bases). Trimming took off 4 bases at V and 10 bases at J, with 12 bases between the two ends. The CDR3 has 13 residues. From germline, CDR1 is SGHRS and CDR2 YFSETQ. The CDR3 sequence is CASSIPGESPLHF. The CDR3 nucleotides read TGCGCCAGCAGCATACCAGGGGAATCACCCCTCCACTTT.

This clonotype was seen a handful of times. The chain joins TRBV2 to TRBJ2-2, with a weak D call TRBD1 (5 bases). The germline V gene has CDR1 SNHLY and CDR2 FYNNEI. Trimming pared 4 bases from V and 3 bases from J, leaving 15 bases between. This CDR3 region has 16 residues. CDR3 amino acids: CASSGSTELDTGELFF. The CDR3 nucleotides are TGTGCCAGCAGTGGTTCGACAGAGTTGGACACCGGGGAGCTGTTTTTT.

This clonotype was found many times. This chain links TRBV7-8 with TRBJ1-1; 10 bases are shared with TRBD1. Looked up from germline, CDR1 is SGHVS and CDR2 is FQNEAQ. This CDR3 has 18 residues. V lost 0 bases to trimming and J lost 4 bases; unmatched junction nucleotides: 11. The CDR3 reads CASSLAIYDGTGATEAFF. In DNA, the CDR3 is TGTGCCAGCAGCTTAGCTATCTACGACGGGACAGGGGCCACTGAAGCTTTCTTT.

This clonotype was detected only a few times. The gene calls are TRBV5-8 and TRBJ2-7; D remains unclear. Trimming stripped 2 bases from V and 5 bases from J, with 8 bases between. Germline CDR1 reads SGHTS; CDR2 reads YDEGEE. The CDR3 extends over 12 amino acids. Here the CDR3 reads CASSFFRDEQYF. Here the CDR3 DNA reads TGTGCCAGCAGCTTTTTCCGGGACGAGCAGTACTTC.

This chain uses TRBV4-3 with TRBJ2-1; D unresolved. V was pared by 1 base and J by 10 bases, with 11 bases between. CDR3 length: 13 amino acids. Germline CDR1 reads LGHNA; CDR2 reads YSLEER. CDR3 in DNA: TGCGCCAGCAGCCAAGTTGGCCGTCGGGAGCAGTTCTTC. This gives the protein CASSQVGRREQFF.

The J gene is TRBJ2-3, the V gene TRBV11-1; no clear D. The CDR3 is 14 amino acids. Per germline, CDR1 SGHAT and CDR2 FQDESV (reference sequence). V lost 11 bases to trimming and J lost 2 bases, with 17 bases between them. CDR3 DNA: TGTGCCTCGAACCCCCCGGCGGCCACAGATACGCAGTATTTT. It encodes CASNPPAATDTQYF. Drawing the rest from reference TRBV11-1 and TRBJ2-3, the complete variable domain is EAEVAQSPRYKITEKSQAVAFWCDPISGHATLYWYRQILGQGPELLVQFQDESVVDDSQLPKDRFSAERLKGVDSTLKIQPAELGDSAMYLCASNPPAATDTQYFGPGTRLTVL.

Only a few counts were recorded for this clonotype. The V and J genes are TRBV29-1 and TRBJ1-1, with 7 bases fitting TRBD1. This CDR3 spans 14 amino acids. Germline V CDR1 and CDR2: SQVTM, ANQGSEA. The J segment lost 6 bases and the V segment lost 3 bases, leaving 10 bases of the junction unmatched. CDR3 DNA: TGCAGCGTTGACACAGGGGAGGGCTTCGCTGAAGCTTTCTTT. Its protein is CSVDTGEGFAEAFF.

This clonotype was observed a handful of times. The J gene is TRBJ2-3, the V gene TRBV7-8; TRBD2 agrees at 8 bases. CDR3 length: 16 amino acids. V lost 2 bases to trimming and J lost 2 bases; unmatched junction nucleotides: 6. Germline loops: CDR1 SGHVS, CDR2 FQNEAQ. The DNA for the CDR3 is TGTGCCAGCAGCTTATCCAGCGGGGGTCCCACAGATACGCAGTATTTT. Its protein is CASSLSSGGPTDTQYF.

The gene calls are TRBV4-2 and TRBJ1-1; D is ambiguous. V gave up 4 bases and J gave up 3 bases, with 12 bases separating them. This CDR3 spans 14 amino acids. The germline gives CDR1 LGHNA, CDR2 YNFKEQ. CDR3 coding DNA: TGTGCCAGCAGCCGGAGCAGTGGGGACACTGAAGCTTTCTTT. Its translation: CASSRSSGDTEAFF.

The chain couples TRBV6-2 or TRBV6-3 to TRBJ2-7; D is uncertain. Trimming took 3 bases from V and 0 from J, leaving 15 bases between them. The CDR3 totals 16 residues. Per germline, CDR1 MNHEY and CDR2 SVGEGT. This CDR3 reads CASSYPRLLLSYEQYF. The CDR3 DNA is TGTGCCAGCAGTTATCCCCGACTGCTCCTCTCCTACGAGCAGTACTTC.

This clonotype was found a few times. The chain is built from TRBV4-1 and TRBJ1-2, with D perhaps TRBD1 (5 bases). Trimming pared 0 bases from V and 1 base from J, leaving 9 bases between. CDR1 and CDR2 (germline): MGHRA, YSYEKL. The CDR3 runs to 15 residues. The CDR3 coding sequence is TGCGCCAGCAGCCAAGAATGGACATTTAACTATGGCTACACCTTC. Protein product: CASSQEWTFNYGYTF.

The chain employs TRBV12-3 or TRBV12-4 and TRBJ2-3; TRBD2 matches at 12 bases. The CDR3 has 16 residues. J lost 6 bases, V lost 2 bases, and 6 bases had no gene match. Here the CDR3 DNA reads TGTGCCAGCAGTTTACTAGCGGGAGGGTACAGTGATACGCAGTATTTT. The encoded protein is CASSLLAGGYSDTQYF.

V is TRBV2 and J is TRBJ2-1; TRBD2 is a possible D gene (6 bases). The ends were cut back, 3 bases at V and 6 bases at J, with 18 bases in the middle. CDR3 size: 16 residues. Germline CDR1 SNHLY, CDR2 FYNNEI. The CDR3 protein is CASSEGWGVLGNEQFF. CDR3 DNA sequence: TGTGCCAGCAGTGAGGGGTGGGGGGTCCTGGGCAATGAGCAGTTCTTC.

This clonotype was observed at least ten times. The CDR3 loop is CASRVRDTASRGELFF. The CDR3 DNA follows: TGTGCCAGCAGAGTGAGGGACACAGCCTCTAGGGGGGAGCTGTTTTTT. V is TRBV12-3 or TRBV12-4 and J is TRBJ2-2; D may be TRBD1 (6 bases). The CDR3 runs to 16 residues. Between the trimmed V and J ends, which lost 6 bases and 8 bases, there was a span of 22 bases.

The rearrangement uses TRBV6-8 and TRBJ2-1; tentatively, D is TRBD1 (6 bases). The CDR3 runs 12 residues. The germline gives CDR1 MNHGY, CDR2 SAAAGT. The V end lost 11 bases, the J end lost 9 bases, and 17 bases lay between the germline ends. CDR3 residues: CASYVGAGEQFF. The CDR3 region has the DNA TGTGCCTCCTACGTGGGGGCAGGTGAGCAGTTCTTC.

The V gene is TRBV4-2, the J gene TRBJ1-2; D is unclear. V lost 4 bases and J lost 0, with 18 bases in between. The CDR3 contains 17 residues. Germline CDR1 LGHNA, CDR2 YNFKEQ. The CDR3 DNA follows: TGTGCCAGCAGCCGTGACGGAGTGTCTTCGTCTAACTATGGCTACACCTTC. Its protein is CASSRDGVSSSNYGYTF.